This TCR beta chain was found in a study of identifying expanded T cells in peripheral blood. In germline, CDR1 is MNHEY, CDR2 SVGAGI. V shed 6 bases and J shed 3 bases, with 14 bases lying between them. The CDR3 length is 14 residues. Profiling relied on immunoSEQ multiplex PCR, and the TCRdb table lists in-frame clones only, not all of them. Among more than 65,000 clones listed, around nine tenths were seen once. Sequencing was done on a sample of blood. The clonotype originates from a person aged 18 to 69 in good health. This chain joins TRBV6-5 and TRBJ1-2; no reliable D call. CDR3: CASRKGWSDYGYTF. CDR3 nucleotide sequence: TGTGCCAGCAGAAAAGGTTGGTCAGACTATGGCTACACCTTC.